This TCR beta chain was observed in a study of tumor and adjacent non-tumor tissue in lung cancer. A modified ARM-PCR protocol with three rounds of nested PCR amplified TCRbeta. TCRdb reprocessed the multiplex PCR reads with MiXCR, giving one entry per CDR3 protein. The sample yields more than 75,000 distinct CDR3 sequences, 75% to 85% seen once. RNA was extracted from bulk tissue without any cell sorting. The normal lung tissue was taken more than 3 cm from the tumor edge. The sample consisted of distant non-tumor lung tissue. This TCR came from a man between 60 and 75 years old with small cell lung cancer.

The CDR3 reads CASSYASGGSHYF. CDR3 coding DNA: TGTGCCAGCAGTTACGCGTCGGGTGGGAGCCACTACTTC. The rearrangement joins TRBV6-6 to TRBJ2-5, with D perhaps matching TRBD2 (5 bases). The V gene's germline CDR1 is MNHNY and CDR2 SVGAGI (reference sequence). The CDR3 contains 13 residues. The V gene lost 2 bases and the J gene lost 14 bases, with 18 bases spanning the gap.